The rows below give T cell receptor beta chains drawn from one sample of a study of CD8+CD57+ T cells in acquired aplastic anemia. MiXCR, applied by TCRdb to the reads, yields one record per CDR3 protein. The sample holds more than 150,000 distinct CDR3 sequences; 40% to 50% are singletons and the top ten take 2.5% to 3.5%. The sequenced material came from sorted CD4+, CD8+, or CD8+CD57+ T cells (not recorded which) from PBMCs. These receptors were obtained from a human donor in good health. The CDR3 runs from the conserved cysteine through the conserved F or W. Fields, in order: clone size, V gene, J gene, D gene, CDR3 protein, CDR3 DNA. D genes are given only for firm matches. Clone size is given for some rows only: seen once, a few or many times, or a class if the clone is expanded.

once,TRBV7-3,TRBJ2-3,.,CASKGPPLETESTDTQYF,TGTGCCAGCAAGGGTCCCCCGTTGGAGACCGAGAGCACAGATACGCAGTATTTT
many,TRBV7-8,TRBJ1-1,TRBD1,CASSRGPGTANTEAFF,TGTGCCAGCAGCAGGGGCCCCGGGACAGCAAACACTGAAGCTTTCTTT
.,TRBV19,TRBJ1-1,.,CASSILGGGTEAFF,TGTGCCAGTAGTATTTTGGGTGGAGGAACTGAAGCTTTCTTT
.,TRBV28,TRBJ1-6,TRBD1,CARTEGGFNSPLHF,TGTGCCAGGACGGAAGGGGGCTTCAATTCACCCCTCCACTTT
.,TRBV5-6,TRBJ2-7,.,CASSFSISYEQYF,TGTGCCAGCAGCTTCTCGATATCCTACGAGCAGTACTTC
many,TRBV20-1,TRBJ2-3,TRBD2,CSARHLLAGARGPQYF,TGCAGTGCTAGACACCTACTAGCGGGAGCGCGAGGTCCGCAGTATTTT
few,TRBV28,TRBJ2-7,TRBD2,CASSSPGLAYEQYF,TGTGCCAGCAGTTCACCGGGACTAGCTTACGAGCAGTACTTC
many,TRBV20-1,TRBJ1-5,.,CSATVGAQSQPQHF,TGCAGTGCCACGGTCGGGGCCCAAAGTCAGCCCCAGCATTTT
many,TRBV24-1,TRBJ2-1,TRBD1,CATQSRDRGLHEQFF,TGTGCCACCCAGAGTCGGGACAGGGGGCTTCATGAGCAGTTCTTC
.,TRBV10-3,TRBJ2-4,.,CAISDARRQGRGNIQYF,TGTGCCATCAGTGACGCGCGACGTCAGGGGCGAGGAAACATTCAGTACTTC
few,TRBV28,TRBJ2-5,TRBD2,CASSSPSGRPQETQYF,TGTGCCAGCAGTTCCCCTAGCGGGAGGCCTCAAGAGACCCAGTACTTC
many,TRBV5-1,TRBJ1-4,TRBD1,CASSGGEQGSELFF,TGCGCCAGCAGCGGCGGCGAACAGGGGTCTGAACTGTTTTTT
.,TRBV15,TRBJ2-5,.,CAACRDQAAKQETQYF,TGTGCCGCCTGCAGAGATCAGGCAGCCAAACAAGAGACCCAGTACTTC
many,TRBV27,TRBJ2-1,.,CASSSGFQFF,TGTGCCAGCTCCAGTGGGTTCCAGTTCTTC
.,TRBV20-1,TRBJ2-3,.,CSAHNTDTQYF,TGCAGTGCTCATAACACAGATACGCAGTATTTT
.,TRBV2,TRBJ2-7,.,CASSGFGGRVAYEQYF,TGTGCCAGCAGTGGTTTCGGGGGCAGAGTCGCCTACGAGCAGTACTTC
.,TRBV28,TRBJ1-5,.,CASSWSSNQPQHF,TGTGCCAGCAGTTGGAGTAGCAATCAGCCCCAGCATTTT
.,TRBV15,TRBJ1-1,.,CATSRDRKEAFF,TGTGCCACCAGCAGGGACAGAAAGGAGGCTTTCTTT
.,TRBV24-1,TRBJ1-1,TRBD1,CATSDGGTGGAGTEAFF,TGTGCCACCAGTGATGGGGGGACAGGGGGCGCGGGCACTGAAGCTTTCTTT
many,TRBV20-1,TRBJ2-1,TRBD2,CSARDQGLAGVYNEQFF,TGCAGTGCTAGAGATCAAGGACTAGCGGGAGTCTACAATGAGCAGTTCTTT
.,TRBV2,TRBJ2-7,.,CASTDGRAYEQYF,TGTGCCAGCACTGATGGACGCGCCTACGAGCAGTACTTC
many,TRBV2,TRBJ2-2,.,CASSTPRGGELFF,TGTGCCAGCAGTACACCTAGAGGCGGGGAGCTGTTTTTT
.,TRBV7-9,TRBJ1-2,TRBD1,CASSRQGKGYTF,TGTGCCAGCAGCCGACAGGGTAAAGGATACACCTTC
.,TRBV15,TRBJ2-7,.,CATSRVGSVEQYF,TGTGCCACCAGCAGAGTAGGGAGCGTCGAGCAGTACTTC
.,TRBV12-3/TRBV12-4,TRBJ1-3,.,CASNPDGNTIYF,TGTGCCAGCAATCCTGACGGAAACACCATATATTTT
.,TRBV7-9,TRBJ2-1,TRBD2,CASGQREYNEQFF,TGTGCCAGCGGCCAGCGGGAGTACAATGAGCAGTTCTTC
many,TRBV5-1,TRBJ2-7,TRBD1,CASSLAGTGSYEQYF,TGCGCCAGCAGCTTGGCCGGGACAGGGTCCTACGAGCAGTACTTC
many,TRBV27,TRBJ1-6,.,CASSLIGGPLHF,TGTGCCAGCAGTTTAATTGGAGGACCCCTCCACTTT
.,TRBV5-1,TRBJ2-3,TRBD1,CASSLQGATDTQYF,TGCGCCAGCAGCTTACAGGGGGCCACAGATACGCAGTATTTT
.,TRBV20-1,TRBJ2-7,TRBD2,CSARGLAGGRGEQYF,TGCAGTGCTAGGGGACTAGCGGGAGGAAGGGGCGAGCAGTACTTC
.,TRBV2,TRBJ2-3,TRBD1,CASSQGTASTDTQYF,TGTGCCAGCAGTCAAGGGACAGCTAGCACAGATACGCAGTATTTT
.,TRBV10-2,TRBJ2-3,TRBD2,CASSESEGGPPDTQYF,TGCGCCAGCAGTGAGTCCGAGGGAGGGCCGCCAGATACGCAGTATTTT
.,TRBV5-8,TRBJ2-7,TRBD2,CASSGRESYEQYF,TGTGCCAGCAGCGGGCGGGAGTCCTACGAGCAGTACTTC
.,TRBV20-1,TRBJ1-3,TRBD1,CSARDRDRGNTIYF,TGCAGTGCTAGAGATCGGGACAGGGGAAACACCATATATTTT
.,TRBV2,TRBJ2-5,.,CASSKDRYQETQYF,TGTGCCAGCAGTAAGGACAGATACCAAGAGACCCAGTACTTC
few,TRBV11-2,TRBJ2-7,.,CASSLVPSYEQYF,TGTGCCAGCAGCTTAGTGCCTTCCTACGAGCAGTACTTC
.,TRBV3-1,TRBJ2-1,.,CASSPRRSSYNEQFF,TGTGCCAGCAGCCCCCGACGGAGCTCCTACAATGAGCAGTTCTTC